This passage covers 3 T cell receptor beta chains from one sample sequenced in a study of beta chain features in type 1 diabetes. The authors reverse transcribed all of the isolated RNA, so sequencing captured expressed TCRB transcripts. This table comes from immunoSEQ multiplex PCR, and its TCRdb copy is limited to in-frame clones, with some not included. The table shows about 360,000 clones, with roughly an eighth occurring only once. Sample: naive CD4+ T cells from blood. These receptor sequences come from a man aged 18 to 35 in good health.

This chain links TRBV25-1 with TRBJ2-2; perhaps TRBD1 as D (5 bases). The length of the CDR3 is 14 residues. Germline V gene sequence: CDR1 MGHDK, CDR2 SYGVNS. V lost 6 bases and J 7 bases, leaving 15 bases between the germline ends. The CDR3 nucleotides read TGTGCCAGCAGCCCGCGCAGGGATGGCGGGGAGCTGTTTTTT. This sequence encodes CASSPRRDGGELFF.

This clone has just a few counts. The chain combines TRBV6-5 with TRBJ1-5; 7 nucleotides agree with TRBD1. The CDR3 sequence is 14 residues long. The V gene's germline CDR1 is MNHEY and CDR2 SVGAGI. V shed 5 bases and J 4 bases; nucleotides not matched to a gene: 5. CDR3 sequence reads: CASSVQGWNQPQHF. The CDR3 DNA sequence: TGTGCCAGCAGTGTACAGGGGTGGAATCAGCCCCAGCATTTT.

This rearrangement joins TRBV9 to TRBJ2-7, with a weak D call TRBD2 (5 bases). The CDR3 loop spans 14 amino acids. In germline, CDR1 is SGDLS, CDR2 YYNGEE. V was trimmed by 4 bases and J by 6 bases, leaving 17 bases between them. The CDR3 DNA reads TGTGCCAGCAGCACTAGGACGGCGCTAGGCGAGCAGTACTTC. It yields the protein CASSTRTALGEQYF.